This T cell receptor beta chain is from a study of CD8+ T cells in alopecia areata listed by TCRdb under 2018. Some background on the complete study: To study T cell clonal expansion in alopecia areata, the researchers applied high-throughput TCRbeta sequencing to both the C3H/HeJ mouse model and human patients. On the human side, TCRbeta sequencing was run on scalp tissue and on sorted CD4+ and CD8+ peripheral blood T cells from healthy controls and from alopecia areata patients with either patchy or totalis/universalis disease. Clonality in the scalp was compared among normal scalp (n=4), patchy alopecia areata scalp (n=8), and alopecia totalis/universalis scalp (n=8). RNA was extracted with the PAXgene miRNA kit for fixed scalp, the miRNeasy kit for PBMCs, and the RNeasy kit for mouse skin. TCRbeta CDR3 regions were amplified by immunoSEQ multiplex PCR with 35 Vbeta forward and 13 Jbeta reverse primers.

Results and caveats for the whole study, not just this receptor: Higher clonality and more expanded CD8+ clones were observed in lesional scalp than in normal scalp, particularly in alopecia totalis/universalis, a finding suggestive of antigenic drive. Scalp TCR repertoire analysis is complicated because resident alphabeta T cells in normal human skin are also sequenced, whereas mouse skin is dominated by gammadelta T cells. Compared with mice, TCR sequences shared between patients were less clear, possibly partly because of HLA diversity across the patient population.

The CDR3 holds 12 amino acids from the cysteine to the phenylalanine. Only the CDR3 region is kept as DNA, spanning 36 bases read in frame from base 1. CDR1 is given as SQVTM and CDR2 as ANQGSEA, both from the germline V gene. V is reduced by 3 bases and J by 2 bases, leaving a spacing of 8 bases between them. A note on this clone: This receptor's antigen is unknown. Per-nucleotide qualities are absent, and no much larger clonotype sits a single base away. This specimen includes other DNA sequences encoding the same CDR3.

The library relied on the immunoSEQ multiplex PCR assay. RNA was extracted from all samples and reverse transcribed into cDNA, which served as template for TCR sequencing. First-strand cDNA was synthesized with SuperScript III using a 2:1 mix of oligo-dT and random hexamers. A synthetic immune receptor repertoire was used to measure amplification bias, and any remaining bias was corrected computationally. The authors' analysis ran thus. Raw reads were preprocessed for error removal, and CDR3 was defined according to IMGT conventions as running from the conserved cysteine to phenylalanine. Clonality was computed as 1 minus the Shannon entropy, with the entropy normalized by log2 of the number of productive unique TCRs. CD4 or CD8 identity of scalp clones was inferred by cross-referencing scalp TCRbeta sequences with sorted blood CD4 and CD8 repertoires. TCRdb mirrors the immuneACCESS table, restricted to in-frame sequences. Some clones are absent from its copies; in checked studies, under half trace to an unresolved V gene, and the reason for the others is unknown. V and J calls and clone size are copied from that table; D and trimming were computed from the DNA. Present in this sample are tens of thousands of clones, approximately 50% of which were seen just once. In total, the top ten clones hold under 6.5% of the sample.

Lesional scalp punch biopsies and peripheral blood were obtained from alopecia areata patients. PBMCs were isolated by density centrifugation and stained for CD3, CD4 and CD8, after which CD4+ and CD8+ T cells were sorted on a FACSAria. Alopecia areata patients who were not treated were recruited through a multicenter biomarker study. In 5 or 6 patients from the biomarker study, blood CD8+ T cells were sorted further into NKG2D-low and NKG2D-high fractions. The V and J segments used are TRBV29-1 and TRBJ2-7, with the identity of the D gene unclear. The specimen was NKG2D-high CD8+ T cells sorted from blood. Read against the paper, the sample's cell subset or site label means: sorted CD8+ NKG2D-high blood T cells. The sequence was collected from a human donor with alopecia areata. The sequence in DNA is TGCAGCGTTGAGGATAAACCCTACGAGCAGTACTTC. This gives the protein CSVEDKPYEQYF.